This T cell receptor (beta chain) was retrieved from a study of regulatory T cells in long-lasting Graves disease. Study-level background: Those with persistent Graves' disease had received antithyroid drugs for over 5 years with positive TSH receptor antibodies. Notes on the study in general: Persistent disease preferred TRBV28, TRBJ1-2 and TRBJ2-5.

A note on this clonotype: The antigen is unknown.

This CDR3 is 15 amino acids long. Germline V gives CDR1 LGHNA, CDR2 YSLEER. V was trimmed by 0 bases and J by 2 bases, leaving 8 bases between them. Relying on iRepertoire HTBI primers and Arm-PCR of CDR3 regions, the team built TCR beta libraries. In TCRdb, the multiplex PCR reads were re-called with MiXCR into one record per CDR3 protein. The table includes 300,000 to 350,000 distinct CDR3 sequences, 15% to 20% detected once. Time point denoted: persistent/refractory GD, antithyroid drugs over 5 years with positive TRAb. There was RNA extracted from PBMCs, and the TCR library was made from it. It was by American Thyroid Association guidelines that Graves' disease was diagnosed.

This specimen consisted of peripheral blood mononuclear cells (PBMCs), obtained when the disease was refractory, from a patient treated with antithyroid drugs. The receptor comes from a female donor with Graves disease. V and J are TRBV4-3 and TRBJ1-5; no clear D gene. CDR3 in DNA: TGCGCCAGCAGCCAAGACTCCAGGCGCAATCAGCCCCAGCATTTT. It yields the protein CASSQDSRRNQPQHF.